The entry below describes one T cell receptor (beta chain). Its antigen remains unknown. This specimen belongs to a study of human T cells and chemical hapten exposure. Notes on the study in general: Expanded TCRs created a significantly greater count of big CDR3 similarity clusters than controls did.

Time point described: patch test 3, about 24 weeks after DPC sensitization. Regarding treatment: therapeutic diphenylcyclopropenone sensitization with weekly scalp DPC. The length of the CDR3 is 11 residues. Germline assignment: CDR1 SQVTM and CDR2 ANQGSEA. The germline V and J ends were trimmed by 8 bases and 5 bases, with 12 bases remaining between them. MiXCR, run by TCRdb on the RACE reads, gives a single entry per CDR3 protein. The data contain more than 100,000 distinct CDR3 sequences, about 10% of them singletons. The sample in question was whole blood, obtained in connection with sensitization to the hapten diphenylcyclopropenone (DPC). The source of this sequence is a woman in her forties or fifties with alopecia areata. Some clones in this sample may be carry-over from other donors' samples. V gene TRBV29-1 combines with J gene TRBJ1-2; D may be TRBD1 (6 bases). The CDR3 is CSSAGTYGYTF. DNA of the CDR3: TGCAGCTCCGCTGGGACATATGGCTACACCTTC. Full variable domain (rest looked up from reference TRBV29-1 and TRBJ1-2): SAVISQKPSRDICQRGTSLTIQCQVDSQVTMMFWYRQQPGQSLTLIATANQGSEATYESGFVIDKFPISRPNLTFSTLTVSNMSPEDSSIYLCSSAGTYGYTFGSGTRLTVV.